These 29 T cell receptor beta chains were sequenced from one sample in a study of CD8 T cells in Susac syndrome. A quantity of about 0.5 to 1 ug RNA underwent reverse transcription using random hexamers. TCRdb passed the immunoSEQ multiplex PCR reads through MiXCR, listing each CDR3 protein once. The data contain 150,000 to 200,000 distinct CDR3 sequences, 94% of them singletons. The source material was CD4+ T cells from PBMCs. Receptor source: a human donor with multiple sclerosis.

The chain carries TRBV4-2 and TRBJ2-1; 8 bases are a match to TRBD2. The CDR3 is 12 amino acids. Per germline, CDR1 LGHNA and CDR2 YNFKEQ. With V trimmed by 6 bases and J by 13 bases, 8 bases remained unmatched. This chain's CDR3 is CASSPRSGTQFF. In nucleotides, the CDR3 is TGTGCCAGCAGTCCCCGTAGCGGGACTCAGTTCTTC.

This sequence joins TRBV3-1 and TRBJ1-2; perhaps TRBD1 as D (5 bases). The CDR3 is made up of 12 amino acids. Trimming took 4 bases from V and 4 from J, leaving 7 bases between them. Germline CDR1 LGHDT, CDR2 YNNKEL (reference sequence). CDR3 amino acids: CASSRGVYGYTF. CDR3 DNA: TGTGCCAGCAGCCGGGGGGTCTATGGCTACACCTTC.

This chain connects TRBV18 to TRBJ1-1; 7 nucleotides align to TRBD1. Germline trimming cut 3 bases from V and 2 bases from J; bases unmatched to any gene: 6. Germline lookup yields CDR1 KGHSH and CDR2 LQKENI. The CDR3 extends over 15 amino acids. Written as DNA, the CDR3 is TGTGCCAGCTCACCCACAGGGGCGGGCAACACTGAAGCTTTCTTT. Its translation is CASSPTGAGNTEAFF.

This chain uses TRBV7-2 with TRBJ2-5; D might be TRBD1 (5 bases). The germline gives CDR1 SGHTA, CDR2 FQGNSA. The ends were cut back, 6 bases at V and 4 bases at J, with 12 bases in the middle. The CDR3 is 13 residues long. The CDR3 nucleotides are TGTGCCAGCAGACCCGCAGGGCCAGAGACCCAGTACTTC. Encoded protein: CASRPAGPETQYF.

This sequence joins TRBV24-1 and TRBJ2-5; no firm D call. The germline V gene has CDR1 KGHDR and CDR2 SFDVKD. V lost 1 base and J 0 bases, leaving 8 bases between the germline ends. The CDR3 runs to 15 residues. CDR3 loop: CATSDFRQDQETQYF. The CDR3 DNA follows: TGTGCCACCAGTGATTTTCGGCAGGACCAAGAGACCCAGTACTTC.

The chain links TRBV20-1 to TRBJ1-1; D gene uncertain. Germline loops: CDR1 DFQATT, CDR2 SNEGSKA (reference sequence). The CDR3 is 14 residues long. V lost 5 bases, J lost 1 base, and 14 bases lay in between. The DNA of the CDR3 is TGCAGTGCTTCCCGGACGGGGAAGAACACTGAAGCTTTCTTT. This codes for CSASRTGKNTEAFF.

The chain links TRBV5-4 to TRBJ2-3; D perhaps matches TRBD1 (7 bases). V was cut by 4 bases and J by 10 bases, with 25 bases left in between. Germline V gene lookup returns CDR1 SGHNT and CDR2 YYREEE (reference sequence). There are 16 residues in the CDR3. CDR3 coding DNA: TGTGCCAGCAGCCCCGTCAGGGGGGAGGTCGAGACGCCGCAGTATTTT. It is translated as CASSPVRGEVETPQYF.

The chain employs TRBV28 and TRBJ1-4, with D uncertain. Trimming shortened V by 9 bases and J by 6 bases, and 17 bases separated the two germline ends. The CDR3 has 14 amino acids. Germline V gene data show CDR1 as MDHEN and CDR2 as SYDVKM. The CDR3 here is CARKYAPGDEKLFF. CDR3 bases: TGTGCCAGAAAATATGCCCCGGGTGATGAAAAACTGTTTTTT.

This CDR3 reads CSAKRGTASSYEQYF. CDR3 DNA sequence: TGCAGTGCTAAAAGAGGGACGGCATCCTCCTACGAGCAGTACTTC. V gene TRBV20-1 combines with J gene TRBJ2-7; D is perhaps TRBD1 or TRBD2 (5 bases each). Trimming stripped 4 bases from V and 0 bases from J, with 16 bases between. The CDR3 is made up of 15 amino acids. Germline V gene data show CDR1 as DFQATT and CDR2 as SNEGSKA (reference sequence).

This chain connects TRBV20-1 to TRBJ1-5; D is ambiguous. Germline assignment: CDR1 DFQATT and CDR2 SNEGSKA (reference sequence). The germline V and J ends were trimmed by 4 bases and 0 bases, with 7 bases remaining between them. This CDR3 has 13 amino acids. This chain's CDR3 is CSAIIYSNQPQHF. CDR3 in DNA: TGCAGTGCTATCATCTATAGCAATCAGCCCCAGCATTTT.

The V and J genes are TRBV5-4 and TRBJ1-4; 9 nucleotides agree with TRBD1. From germline, CDR1 is SGHNT and CDR2 YYREEE (reference sequence). After removal of 10 bases from V and 6 bases from J, the junction contained 10 bases not matched to a gene. The CDR3 totals 14 residues. The CDR3 DNA follows: TGTGCCTCCCCAAGGGGACAGGGAGATGAAAAACTGTTTTTT. Protein: CASPRGQGDEKLFF.

This chain links TRBV27 with TRBJ2-3; TRBD2 aligns across 7 bases. Germline V gene lookup returns CDR1 MNHEY and CDR2 SMNVEV (reference sequence). The V gene end was trimmed by 3 bases and the J gene end by 5 bases; junction bases not matched to a gene: 5. The CDR3 length is 14 residues. The CDR3, as DNA: TGTGCCAGCAGTTTTGGCGGGAGTGGAGATACGCAGTATTTT. Amino acid sequence: CASSFGGSGDTQYF.

A few counts support this clonotype. The chain recombines TRBV6-2 or TRBV6-3 with TRBJ2-5; D remains unclear. The CDR3 loop spans 12 amino acids. V was clipped by 3 bases and J by 7 bases, with 9 bases between them. The germline gives CDR1 MNHEY, CDR2 SVGEGT. CDR3 protein: CASSYDPWTQYF. The DNA for the CDR3 is TGTGCCAGCAGTTATGACCCCTGGACCCAGTACTTC.

The chain recombines TRBV5-1 with TRBJ1-1; TRBD1 agrees at 9 bases. V was clipped by 4 bases and J by 5 bases; unmatched bases: 6. The CDR3 length is 14 residues. From germline, CDR1 is SGHRS and CDR2 YFSETQ. The CDR3 sequence: CASSLDRGKTEAFF. Written as DNA, the CDR3 is TGCGCCAGCAGCCTGGACAGGGGAAAAACTGAAGCTTTCTTT. The variable domain in full, with the rest retrieved from reference TRBV5-1 and TRBJ1-1, is KAGVTQTPRYLIKTRGQQVTLSCSPISGHRSVSWYQQTPGQGLQFLFEYFSETQRNKGNFPGRFSGRQFSNSRSEMNVSTLELGDSALYLCASSLDRGKTEAFFGQGTRLTVV.

The rearrangement links TRBV3-1 to TRBJ2-7; a weak D match, TRBD2 (6 bases). Trimming shortened V by 6 bases and J by 6 bases, and 18 bases separated the two germline ends. Germline V gene data show CDR1 as LGHDT and CDR2 as YNNKEL (reference sequence). The CDR3 spans 14 residues. The CDR3 reads CASRRGSGLSEQYF. CDR3 sequence (DNA): TGTGCCAGCAGGAGGGGAAGCGGGTTGAGCGAGCAGTACTTC.

The gene calls are TRBV20-1 and TRBJ1-5; tentatively, D is TRBD1 (6 bases). The ends were cut back, 5 bases at V and 7 bases at J, with 15 bases in the middle. The germline gives CDR1 DFQATT, CDR2 SNEGSKA (reference sequence). The CDR3 totals 13 residues. The CDR3, as DNA: TGCAGTGCTGCCTCGGGGGCTGAGCAGCCCCAGCATTTT. Its protein is CSAASGAEQPQHF.

This clonotype was recorded only once. This chain joins TRBV24-1 and TRBJ2-7; D unclear. The CDR3 has 13 residues. The germline V gene encodes CDR1 KGHDR and CDR2 SFDVKD. Deletions cut 9 bases from V and 5 bases from J, with 16 bases between. The chain's CDR3 is CATRATVSDEQYF. DNA for the CDR3: TGTGCCACCCGAGCGACGGTGAGTGACGAGCAGTACTTC.

The rearrangement joins TRBV12-5 to TRBJ1-5; maybe TRBD1 (5 bases). In germline, CDR1 is LGHNT, CDR2 FRNRAP. The CDR3 runs to 13 residues. Trimming pared 6 bases from V and 5 bases from J, leaving 11 bases between. The DNA for the CDR3 is TGTGCTAGTGGCCCGGGAGGGGATCAGCCCCAGCATTTT. It encodes CASGPGGDQPQHF. The entire variable domain, with the rest obtained from reference TRBV12-5 and TRBJ1-5, is as follows: DARVTQTPRHKVTEMGQEVTMRCQPILGHNTVFWYRQTMMQGLELLAYFRNRAPLDDSGMPKDRFSAEMPDATLATLKIQPSEPRDSAVYFCASGPGGDQPQHFGDGTRLSIL.

This chain connects TRBV3-1 to TRBJ1-1, with 7 bases identical to TRBD1. The CDR3 sequence is 14 residues long. The germline CDR1 and CDR2 sequences are LGHDT and YNNKEL (reference sequence). Trimming cost V 2 bases and J 6 bases; bases outside gene matches: 6. CDR3 protein: CASSQQGRGPEAFF. Written as DNA, the CDR3 is TGTGCCAGCAGCCAACAGGGAAGGGGGCCTGAAGCTTTCTTT.

The J gene is TRBJ2-3, the V gene TRBV27; D uncertain. V shed 3 bases and J shed 0 bases, with 7 bases lying between them. The CDR3 spans 14 residues. CDR1 MNHEY and CDR2 SMNVEV come from the germline V gene (reference sequence). The CDR3 loop reads CASSFGGSTDTQYF. The CDR3 DNA reads as TGTGCCAGCAGTTTCGGCGGTAGCACAGATACGCAGTATTTT.

V is TRBV3-1 and J is TRBJ1-5, with D uncertain. This CDR3 region has 13 residues. Trimming removed 1 base at V and 7 bases at J, with 8 bases between. CDR1 and CDR2 (germline): LGHDT, YNNKEL (reference sequence). CDR3 sequence: CASSQGETQPQHF. The CDR3 region has the DNA TGTGCCAGCAGCCAAGGGGAAACCCAGCCCCAGCATTTT.

This chain connects TRBV12-3 or TRBV12-4 to TRBJ2-2; TRBD2 agrees at 7 bases. The CDR3 has 17 amino acids. J gave up 3 bases and V 1 base, and 8 bases lay outside the gene matches. The CDR3: CASSLGWPSGHTGELFF. CDR3 bases: TGTGCCAGCAGTTTAGGGTGGCCTAGCGGTCACACCGGGGAGCTGTTTTTT.

V gene TRBV7-2 combines with J gene TRBJ2-7; TRBD2 matches 7 bases. The ends lost 5 bases at V and 2 bases at J; junction bases unmatched: 6. The CDR3 totals 14 residues. CDR1 is SGHTA, CDR2 FQGNSA, per germline. The chain's CDR3 is CASSLGGSAYEQYF. The CDR3 region has the DNA TGTGCCAGCAGCCTAGGCGGGAGCGCCTACGAGCAGTACTTC.

The V call is TRBV4-3, the J call TRBJ1-5; the match to TRBD1 covers 8 bases. The germline V gene encodes CDR1 LGHNA and CDR2 YSLEER. Trimming took 0 bases from V and 2 from J; bases not matched to a gene: 3. The CDR3 extends over 16 amino acids. This CDR3 reads CASSQDAGGGNQPQHF. For the CDR3, the DNA is TGCGCCAGCAGCCAAGATGCAGGGGGCGGCAATCAGCCCCAGCATTTT.

This chain uses TRBV18 with TRBJ1-2, with 7 positions matching TRBD1. The CDR3 consists of 12 residues. Germline values: CDR1 KGHSH, CDR2 LQKENI. V lost 3 bases, J lost 10 bases, and 5 bases stayed unmatched. For the CDR3, the DNA is TGTGCCAGCTCACCGGACAGGATTGACTACACCTTC. Its translation is CASSPDRIDYTF.

The chain couples TRBV14 to TRBJ1-2; D is undetermined. Germline-derived CDR1 and CDR2 are SGHDN and FVKESK. V was clipped by 1 base and J by 8 bases, with 17 bases between them. The CDR3 loop spans 15 amino acids. CDR3 coding DNA: TGTGCCAGCAGCCAAGTCGGGCACCTGCACTGGGGCTACACCTTC. As protein: CASSQVGHLHWGYTF. Together with reference TRBV14 and TRBJ1-2, the CDR3 gives the full variable domain: EAGVTQFPSHSVIEKGQTVTLRCDPISGHDNLYWYRRVMGKEIKFLLHFVKESKQDESGMPNNRFLAERTGGTYSTLKVQPAELEDSGVYFCASSQVGHLHWGYTFGSGTRLTVV.

This chain connects TRBV20-1 to TRBJ1-5, with a possible D match to TRBD1 (6 bases). The V and J ends lost 2 bases and 4 bases respectively, with 6 bases between them. Germline assignment: CDR1 DFQATT and CDR2 SNEGSKA (reference sequence). This CDR3 contains 12 residues. The CDR3 region is CSARQGNQPQHF. The CDR3 nucleotides are TGCAGTGCTAGACAGGGGAATCAGCCCCAGCATTTT.

In its sample, this clonotype was seen once. The chain couples TRBV28 to TRBJ2-5; no clear D gene. V gave up 2 bases and J gave up 7 bases, with 20 bases separating them. The CDR3 sequence is 16 residues long. CDR1 MDHEN and CDR2 SYDVKM come from the germline V gene. The DNA for the CDR3 is TGTGCCAGCAGTTTAAACTCGCACCTTCTAACTGGGACCCAGTACTTC. Residues: CASSLNSHLLTGTQYF.

The chain combines TRBV7-6 with TRBJ1-1; no definite D call. This CDR3 region has 14 residues. V lost 1 base and J lost 5, with 11 bases in between. Germline V gene data show CDR1 as SGHVS and CDR2 as FNYEAQ. The CDR3: CASSLESVGTEAFF. The CDR3 DNA sequence: TGTGCCAGCAGCTTAGAGAGCGTTGGGACTGAAGCTTTCTTT.